The 22 T cell receptor beta chains in this list originate from one sample, sequenced in a study of blood T cells in healthy people across ages. A sample-barcoded 5' primer and a J-beta primer mix were used in a second PCR of about 7 to 12 cycles. TCRdb analysed the 5' RACE reads with MiXCR anew, one entry per CDR3 protein. The sample has more than 800,000 distinct CDR3 sequences; 40% to 50% are singletons. Sequencing used blood. Source of these receptors: an older woman in good health.

The gene calls are TRBV2 and TRBJ2-3; no definite D call. CDR1 SNHLY and CDR2 FYNNEI come from the germline V gene. V was clipped by 3 bases and J by 2 bases, with 9 bases between them. The CDR3 consists of 14 residues. The CDR3 region is CASSESQTTDTQYF. As DNA, the CDR3 is TGTGCCAGCAGTGAGTCTCAGACCACAGATACGCAGTATTTT.

This clonotype was observed a few times. V gene TRBV20-1 combines with J gene TRBJ2-1; 11 bases agree with TRBD1. Germline CDR1 DFQATT, CDR2 SNEGSKA (reference sequence). This CDR3 comprises 14 residues. The V segment lost 4 bases and the J segment 2 bases; nucleotides outside the gene matches: 1. The CDR3 is CSAMGQGAYNEQFF. CDR3 nucleotides: TGCAGTGCTATGGGACAGGGGGCCTACAATGAGCAGTTCTTC.

This clonotype occurred a few times. The chain carries TRBV6-5 and TRBJ1-2, with D possibly being TRBD1 (6 bases). From germline, CDR1 is MNHEY and CDR2 SVGAGI. V lost 0 bases to trimming and J lost 2 bases, with 13 bases between them. This CDR3 has 16 residues. The CDR3 sequence is CASSYSRGAPNYGYTF. The CDR3, as DNA: TGTGCCAGCAGTTACTCGAGGGGGGCGCCGAACTATGGCTACACCTTC.

The chain couples TRBV20-1 to TRBJ1-2; D is uncertain. The CDR3 extends over 12 amino acids. Trimming took off 3 bases at V and 4 bases at J, with 9 bases between the two ends. Germline CDR1 and CDR2: DFQATT and SNEGSKA (reference sequence). The CDR3 is CSASEATYGYTF. The CDR3 DNA sequence: TGCAGTGCTAGCGAGGCTACCTATGGCTACACCTTC.

About this clonotype: A much larger clone differs by one base, so this may be a read error. V and J are TRBV27 and TRBJ2-5, with no clear D. The CDR3 contains 13 residues. Germline V CDR1 and CDR2: MNHEY, SMNVEV (reference sequence). Between the trimmed V and J ends, which lost 4 bases and 6 bases, there was a span of 12 bases. CDR3 nucleotides: TGTGCCAGCAGTTCCTCGGCCAGGAAGACCCAGTACTTC. Its protein product is CASSSSARKTQYF.

The V and J genes are TRBV28 and TRBJ2-7; no clear D. Trimming removed 0 bases at V and 1 base at J, with 7 bases between. Germline V gene lookup returns CDR1 MDHEN and CDR2 SYDVKM. The CDR3 has 14 residues. CDR3 loop: CASSLWAGSYEQYF. The CDR3 DNA reads as TGTGCCAGCAGTTTATGGGCAGGTTCCTACGAGCAGTACTTC.

The V and J genes are TRBV7-2 and TRBJ2-7, with D possibly being TRBD1 (6 bases). V shed 5 bases and J shed 3 bases, with 11 bases lying between them. The CDR3 loop spans 13 amino acids. Germline values: CDR1 SGHTA, CDR2 FQGNSA. The CDR3 nucleotides read TGTGCCAGCAGCAACCAAGGGGGCTACGAGCAGTACTTC. It yields the protein CASSNQGGYEQYF.

V gene TRBV27 combines with J gene TRBJ2-5; 10 bases match TRBD1. The J call may be mistaken, given a closer DNA end match to TRBJ2-7. The CDR3 has 15 residues. Looked up from germline, CDR1 is MNHEY and CDR2 is SMNVEV (reference sequence). For the CDR3, the DNA is TGTGCCAGCAGTCCGGGACAGGGGACGAGCTACGAGCAGTACTTC. Amino acids: CASSPGQGTSYEQYF.

V and J are TRBV15 and TRBJ2-1; possible D gene TRBD1, 5 bases. Deletions cut 5 bases from V and 5 bases from J, with 19 bases between. CDR1 LNHNV and CDR2 YYDKDF come from the germline V gene (reference sequence). The CDR3 has 16 amino acids. CDR3 sequence reads: CATSLRQSPAHNEQFF. The CDR3 DNA reads as TGTGCCACCAGCCTCCGACAGAGCCCGGCCCACAATGAGCAGTTCTTC. Filled out from reference TRBV15 and TRBJ2-1, the complete variable domain reads DAMVIQNPRYQVTQFGKPVTLSCSQTLNHNVMYWYQQKSSQAPKLLFHYYDKDFNNEADTPDNFQSRRPNTSFCFLDIRSPGLGDTAMYLCATSLRQSPAHNEQFFGPGTRLTVL.

The chain links TRBV3-1 to TRBJ1-5; no definite D call. The germline V gene encodes CDR1 LGHDT and CDR2 YNNKEL (reference sequence). The CDR3 length is 15 residues. V lost 1 base to trimming and J lost 6 bases, with 13 bases between them. The CDR3 DNA reads as TGTGCCAGCAGCCAAGCCCCGGGGAGAGGTCAGCCCCAGCATTTT. Translating it yields CASSQAPGRGQPQHF.

Concerning this clonotype itself: A single base separates this from a much larger clone, so it may be a read error. The chain employs TRBV20-1 and TRBJ2-1, with D hard to call. Germline assignment: CDR1 DFQATT and CDR2 SNEGSKA (reference sequence). CDR3 length: 13 residues. V lost 3 bases and J lost 0, with 6 bases in between. CDR3 nucleotide sequence: TGCAGTGCTAGCAGGAGCTCCTACAATGAGCAGTTCTTC. It codes for CSASRSSYNEQFF.

This clonotype was counted only a few times. The V call is TRBV2, the J call TRBJ2-1; 14 bases match TRBD2. The length of the CDR3 is 15 residues. In germline, CDR1 is SNHLY, CDR2 FYNNEI. The J segment lost 5 bases and the V segment lost 6 bases, leaving 3 bases of the junction unmatched. The CDR3, as DNA: TGTGCCAGCAGCGGACTAGCGGGAGGAAACAATGAGCAGTTCTTC. The encoded protein is CASSGLAGGNNEQFF.

The V gene is TRBV4-2, the J gene TRBJ2-7; no firm D call. This CDR3 is 16 amino acids long. Trimming took off 1 base at V and 0 bases at J, with 13 bases between the two ends. The germline V gene encodes CDR1 LGHNA and CDR2 YNFKEQ. The CDR3, as DNA: TGTGCCAGCAGCCAAGCAAAAACGGAAATCTCCTACGAGCAGTACTTC. Translated: CASSQAKTEISYEQYF.

V is TRBV5-1 and J is TRBJ2-7; no clear D gene. V lost 4 bases, J lost 0 bases, and 11 bases lay in between. This CDR3 contains 14 residues. Looked up from germline, CDR1 is SGHRS and CDR2 is YFSETQ. The CDR3 protein is CASSTDGSSYEQYF. CDR3 coding DNA: TGCGCCAGCAGCACGGACGGAAGCTCCTACGAGCAGTACTTC.

This chain connects TRBV28 to TRBJ2-1, with a weak D call TRBD1 (6 bases). Deletions cut 2 bases from V and 6 bases from J, with 17 bases between. Germline V lookup: CDR1 MDHEN, CDR2 SYDVKM. This CDR3 contains 16 residues. The CDR3 DNA sequence: TGTGCCAGCAGTTTAGGAGACAGGAGGTTCTCCAATGAGCAGTTCTTC. This translates into CASSLGDRRFSNEQFF.

A few counts support this clonotype. This rearrangement joins TRBV6-5 to TRBJ2-1; 8 nucleotides agree with TRBD1. V trimming: 5 bases; J trimming: 13 bases; junction bases outside the gene matches: 7. The CDR3 is 12 amino acids. Per the germline V gene, CDR1 is MNHEY and CDR2 is SVGAGI. In nucleotides, the CDR3 is TGTGCCAGCAGTCGCTGGACAGGGTTACAGTTCTTC. Translating it yields CASSRWTGLQFF.

Here the CDR3 reads CASSLPSKAQHF. The CDR3 coding sequence is TGTGCCAGCAGCCTCCCCTCCAAGGCCCAGCATTTT. The genes are TRBV12-3 or TRBV12-4 and TRBJ1-5; D remains unclear. V was clipped by 6 bases and J by 11 bases, with 14 bases between them. The CDR3 contains 12 residues.

This sequence joins TRBV28 and TRBJ2-5, with TRBD1 identical over 7 bases. The germline V gene encodes CDR1 MDHEN and CDR2 SYDVKM. The CDR3 length is 14 residues. J gave up 2 bases and V 5 bases, and 5 bases lay outside the gene matches. The CDR3 here is CASSPGTEQETQYF. The CDR3 DNA reads as TGTGCCAGCAGTCCAGGGACAGAGCAAGAGACCCAGTACTTC.

The genes are TRBV7-2 and TRBJ2-5; D not resolved. Trimming took 5 bases from V and 0 from J, leaving 19 bases between them. There are 17 residues in the CDR3. The germline CDR1 and CDR2 sequences are SGHTA and FQGNSA. The CDR3 nucleotides read TGTGCCAGCAGCCCACAGCTGGGAACTACAAACCAAGAGACCCAGTACTTC. This translates into CASSPQLGTTNQETQYF.

This clonotype has just a few counts. The chain combines TRBV20-1 with TRBJ2-7; D not certain. This CDR3 is 14 amino acids long. Germline lookup yields CDR1 DFQATT and CDR2 SNEGSKA (reference sequence). The germline V and J ends were trimmed by 2 bases and 3 bases, with 14 bases remaining between them. CDR3 amino acids: CSARLDSVSYEQYF. CDR3 nucleotide sequence: TGCAGTGCTAGATTGGATTCAGTGAGCTACGAGCAGTACTTC.

This clonotype was seen more than once but under ten times. The J gene is TRBJ2-3, the V gene TRBV5-1, with a tentative D call TRBD1 (6 bases). Germline V lookup: CDR1 SGHRS, CDR2 YFSETQ. The CDR3 length is 15 residues. The V and J ends lost 1 base and 0 bases respectively, with 9 bases between them. Here the CDR3 DNA reads TGCGCCAGCAGCTTGCGGGACACCAGCACAGATACGCAGTATTTT. Translating gives CASSLRDTSTDTQYF. Drawing the rest from reference TRBV5-1 and TRBJ2-3, the complete variable domain is KAGVTQTPRYLIKTRGQQVTLSCSPISGHRSVSWYQQTPGQGLQFLFEYFSETQRNKGNFPGRFSGRQFSNSRSEMNVSTLELGDSALYLCASSLRDTSTDTQYFGPGTRLTVL.

The gene calls are TRBV20-1 and TRBJ2-5; D might be TRBD2 (7 bases). CDR3 length equals 14 residues. Germline V lookup: CDR1 DFQATT, CDR2 SNEGSKA (reference sequence). V was pared by 1 base and J by 7 bases, with 16 bases between. The CDR3 loop is CSARAGGQRGTQYF. The CDR3 DNA reads as TGCAGTGCTAGAGCGGGAGGACAGAGGGGGACCCAGTACTTC.